The subject of this entry is one TCR beta chain. What it binds is not known. The data belong to a study of PD-L1 blockade in urothelial cancer. Method: immunoSEQ multiplex PCR; TCRdb's copy keeps in-frame clones and lacks some. The sample has around 25,000 clones, 87% seen once. General observations from the study: Pretreatment clonality of the blood TCR repertoire below the median was predictive of superior survival.

The CDR3 consists of 15 residues. Per the germline V gene, CDR1 is MDHEN and CDR2 is SYDVKM. The ends lost 5 bases at V and 2 bases at J; junction bases unmatched: 8. This chain joins TRBV28 and TRBJ2-7, with 8 bases identical to TRBD1. The material was PBMCs, obtained around atezolizumab (anti-PD-L1) treatment. The receptor was isolated from a man in his fifties with urothelial cancer. CDR3 sequence: CASSRTGTGPYEQYF. CDR3 coding DNA: TGTGCCAGCAGTCGTACCGGGACAGGCCCCTACGAGCAGTACTTC.